These 21 T cell receptor beta chains originate from one sample sequenced in a study of cytomegalovirus exposure and HLA in healthy donors. PCR amplification relied on 60 Vbeta primers (plus 13 Jbeta primers). TCRdb's table, derived via immunoSEQ multiplex PCR, lists solely in-frame clones and lacks some. The table records fewer than 200,000 clones, roughly 80% of them present only once. The sample comprised PBMCs. These receptors were collected from a man in his thirties or forties in good health and CMV-seronegative.

This clone showed up just once. The J gene is TRBJ1-4, the V gene TRBV4-3, with 7 nucleotides matching TRBD1. Per the germline V gene, CDR1 is LGHNA and CDR2 is YSLEER. The CDR3 has 16 residues. The V gene end was trimmed by 3 bases and the J gene end by 3 bases; junction bases not matched to a gene: 7. The CDR3 loop is CASSHGPRGPNEKLFF. CDR3 coding DNA: TGCGCCAGCAGCCATGGACCTAGGGGGCCTAATGAAAAACTGTTTTTT.

The chain couples TRBV27 to TRBJ1-3; no definite D call. Between the trimmed V and J ends, which lost 8 bases and 2 bases, there was a span of 13 bases. Germline V gene data show CDR1 as MNHEY and CDR2 as SMNVEV (reference sequence). The CDR3 spans 14 residues. The CDR3 is CASRRGGPGNTIYF. CDR3 coding DNA: TGTGCCAGCCGGCGGGGAGGACCTGGAAACACCATATATTTT.

This clone occurred once. This chain links TRBV6-5 with TRBJ2-7; TRBD2 is a possible D gene (7 bases). Per the germline V gene, CDR1 is MNHEY and CDR2 is SVGAGI. The CDR3 has 13 amino acids. V lost 7 bases and J lost 7, with 17 bases in between. In DNA form, the CDR3 reads TGTGCCAGCACCTATTCCGGGGGGCTGGAGCAGTACTTC. Protein sequence: CASTYSGGLEQYF.

The chain has TRBV19 and TRBJ2-1, with 7 bases that match TRBD2. Trimming removed 3 bases from V and 4 bases from J; junction bases left unmatched: 9. The germline V gene has CDR1 LNHDA and CDR2 SQIVND (reference sequence). CDR3 length equals 16 residues. This CDR3 reads CASSMFSGTDYNEQFF. CDR3 coding DNA: TGTGCCAGTAGTATGTTCAGCGGGACCGATTACAATGAGCAGTTCTTC.

The genes are TRBV29-1 and TRBJ2-6, with a possible D match to TRBD1 (5 bases). V lost 7 bases, J lost 7 bases, and 11 bases lay in between. This CDR3 is 12 amino acids long. Germline V lookup: CDR1 SQVTM, CDR2 ANQGSEA. The CDR3 sequence is CSATGNANVLTF. The CDR3 DNA is TGCAGCGCAACAGGTAACGCCAACGTCCTGACTTTC.

This clone was observed once. The chain couples TRBV6-5 to TRBJ2-7; 8 positions agree with TRBD1. The CDR3 loop spans 14 amino acids. Trimming cost V 6 bases and J 0 bases; bases outside gene matches: 4. Looked up from germline, CDR1 is MNHEY and CDR2 is SVGAGI. As DNA, the CDR3 is TGTGCCAGCAGGGACAGGGCGAACTCCTACGAGCAGTACTTC. It is translated as CASRDRANSYEQYF.

The J gene is TRBJ2-1, the V gene TRBV27; 11 nucleotides line up with TRBD1. V was clipped by 5 bases and J by 0 bases; unmatched bases: 3. This CDR3 spans 16 amino acids. The germline V gene has CDR1 MNHEY and CDR2 SMNVEV (reference sequence). The DNA for the CDR3 is TGTGCCAGCAGTACCGGACAGGGGGCCTCCTACAATGAGCAGTTCTTC. This translates into CASSTGQGASYNEQFF.

The chain uses TRBV5-6 and TRBJ2-7; 9 positions agree with TRBD2. The CDR3 is 15 residues long. Trimming removed 1 base from V and 2 bases from J; junction bases left unmatched: 4. Germline loops: CDR1 SGHDT, CDR2 YYEEEE. CDR3 bases: TGTGCCAGCAGCTTGCTTTTAGCGGGGGCCTACGAGCAGTACTTC. Its translation is CASSLLLAGAYEQYF. Drawing the rest from reference TRBV5-6 and TRBJ2-7, the complete variable domain is DAGVTQSPTHLIKTRGQQVTLRCSPKSGHDTVSWYQQALGQGPQFIFQYYEEEERQRGNFPDRFSGHQFPNYSSELNVNALLLGDSALYLCASSLLLAGAYEQYFGPGTRLTVT.

The count of this clone is one. The chain is built from TRBV6-1 and TRBJ1-5, with D perhaps TRBD1 (5 bases). This CDR3 comprises 14 residues. Trimming took off 4 bases at V and 2 bases at J, with 9 bases between the two ends. Looked up from germline, CDR1 is MNHNS and CDR2 is SASEGT. As DNA, the CDR3 is TGTGCCAGCAGTGGGGGAGGGGGCAATCAGCCCCAGCATTTT. Translation: CASSGGGGNQPQHF.

The rearrangement joins TRBV30 to TRBJ1-3, with a tentative D call TRBD1 (5 bases). Trimming removed 4 bases at V and 7 bases at J, with 20 bases between. The CDR3 covers 15 residues. Looked up from germline, CDR1 is GTSNPN and CDR2 is SVGIG (reference sequence). This chain's CDR3 is CAWMSLRGVRNTIYF. CDR3 coding DNA: TGTGCCTGGATGTCCCTCCGGGGGGTAAGGAACACCATATATTTT.

The V call is TRBV5-6, the J call TRBJ1-1; TRBD1 is a possible D gene (5 bases). CDR1 SGHDT and CDR2 YYEEEE come from the germline V gene. V was trimmed by 0 bases and J by 0 bases, leaving 12 bases between them. CDR3 size: 16 residues. The CDR3 reads CASSLEGREMNTEAFF. In DNA, the CDR3 is TGTGCCAGCAGCTTGGAAGGCAGGGAAATGAACACTGAAGCTTTCTTT.

V usage is TRBV7-9 and J usage is TRBJ2-1, with D possibly matching TRBD1 (6 bases). This CDR3 is built from 15 residues. Trimming removed 2 bases from V and 4 bases from J, with 12 bases in between. Germline CDR1 SEHNR, CDR2 FQNEAQ (reference sequence). The CDR3 nucleotides read TGTGCCAGCAGCTTATCCCAGGGGCTGTACAATGAGCAGTTCTTC. This encodes CASSLSQGLYNEQFF.

CDR3 amino acids: CASSLVVAGESDTQYF. The CDR3 DNA follows: TGTGCCAGCAGCTTGGTGGTAGCGGGAGAATCAGATACGCAGTATTTT. V gene TRBV5-8 combines with J gene TRBJ2-3, with 9 bases aligning to TRBD2. With V trimmed by 0 bases and J by 4 bases, 6 bases remained unmatched. Germline CDR1 and CDR2: SGHTS and YDEGEE. CDR3 length: 16 amino acids.

This sequence joins TRBV6-5 and TRBJ1-2, with 9 bases lining up with TRBD1. Germline CDR1 MNHEY, CDR2 SVGAGI. The CDR3 contains 14 residues. Losses at the gene ends were 5 bases for V and 8 bases for J; bases not matched to a gene: 9. CDR3 in DNA: TGTGCCAGCAGTCCCTCTGGGACAGGGCACGGCTACACCTTC. Amino acid sequence: CASSPSGTGHGYTF.

V is TRBV6-1 and J is TRBJ2-7, with D hard to call. CDR3 length equals 13 residues. In germline, CDR1 is MNHNS, CDR2 SASEGT. The germline V and J ends were trimmed by 7 bases and 0 bases, with 10 bases remaining between them. CDR3 bases: TGTGCCAGCAAACTCCCAAGCTCCTACGAGCAGTACTTC. Its protein product is CASKLPSSYEQYF.

This clone was detected once. The chain joins TRBV12-5 to TRBJ2-7; D may be TRBD1 (6 bases). V was shortened by 2 bases and J by 2 bases, with 7 bases between the two germline ends. The germline V gene has CDR1 LGHNT and CDR2 FRNRAP. This CDR3 has 13 amino acids. The CDR3 DNA is TGTGCTAGTGGTTTGTCAGGGGCCTACGAGCAGTACTTC. This gives the protein CASGLSGAYEQYF.

This chain links TRBV6-1 with TRBJ1-5; the D gene is possibly TRBD1 (6 bases). V was trimmed by 8 bases and J by 4 bases, leaving 18 bases between them. The CDR3 is 15 residues long. The germline V gene encodes CDR1 MNHNS and CDR2 SASEGT. The CDR3 DNA reads as TGTGCCAGCGATTGGTCAGGGGAAATGAATCAGCCCCAGCATTTT. This sequence encodes CASDWSGEMNQPQHF.

This clone was counted once. The genes are TRBV25-1 and TRBJ2-2; no clear D gene. Germline lookup yields CDR1 MGHDK and CDR2 SYGVNS. Between the trimmed V and J ends, which lost 3 bases and 4 bases, there was a span of 15 bases. The CDR3 length is 16 residues. This chain's CDR3 is CASSDQYKSGTGELFF. The CDR3 DNA follows: TGTGCCAGCAGTGATCAGTACAAATCGGGCACCGGGGAGCTGTTTTTT. The whole variable domain, remainder taken from reference TRBV25-1 and TRBJ2-2, is EADIYQTPRYLVIGTGKKITLECSQTMGHDKMYWYQQDPGMELHLIHYSYGVNSTEKGDLSSESTVSRIRTEHFPLTLESARPSHTSQYLCASSDQYKSGTGELFFGEGSRLTVL.

A remark on this clone: Other DNA sequences in the sample encode the same CDR3. The chain carries TRBV10-3 and TRBJ2-7, with D possibly matching TRBD1 (6 bases). The V end lost 6 bases, the J end lost 3 bases, and 12 bases lay between the germline ends. CDR3 size: 13 residues. Germline V CDR1 and CDR2: ENHRY, SYGVKD. The CDR3 nucleotides read TGTGCCATCAGCCGGGACAATCTCTACGAGCAGTACTTC. Translating it yields CAISRDNLYEQYF.

The chain recombines TRBV27 with TRBJ2-1; 10 bases line up with TRBD2. From germline, CDR1 is MNHEY and CDR2 SMNVEV (reference sequence). The V and J ends lost 0 bases and 0 bases, in that order; junction bases with no gene match: 5. The CDR3 spans 18 residues. CDR3 nucleotides: TGTGCCAGCAGTTTATCGGCTAGCGGGAGCTACTCCTACAATGAGCAGTTCTTC. Protein sequence: CASSLSASGSYSYNEQFF.

There are a few counts of this clone. The chain employs TRBV12-5 and TRBJ2-1, with 13 bases lining up with TRBD2. V lost 4 bases, J lost 7 bases, and 1 base stayed unmatched. This CDR3 is 14 amino acids long. The germline V gene encodes CDR1 LGHNT and CDR2 FRNRAP. Here the CDR3 reads CASGWGLAGNEQFF. CDR3 coding DNA: TGTGCTAGTGGTTGGGGACTAGCGGGGAATGAGCAGTTCTTC.